The 12 T cell receptor beta chains below were found in one sample sequenced in a study of graft-versus-host responses after intestinal transplantation. Profiled with immunoSEQ multiplex PCR; TCRdb holds only in-frame clones, not every one. The data show about 19,000 clones, with around 38% seen just once and approximately 0.97% held by the top ten. The sample was alloreactive CD4+ T cells from a mixed lymphocyte reaction culture, taken before intestinal transplant. Subset of the sample: CFSE-low proliferating T cells sorted from roughly six-day pre-transplant mixed lymphocyte reaction (GvH or HvG direction). All receptors derive from a human patient who received an intestinal transplant.

The V call is TRBV6-1, the J call TRBJ2-5; D is perhaps TRBD1 or TRBD2 (7 bases each). Germline assignment: CDR1 MNHNS and CDR2 SASEGT. The CDR3 has 14 residues. The ends were cut back, 5 bases at V and 6 bases at J, with 16 bases in the middle. The CDR3 DNA follows: TGTGCCAGCAGTCTCCGACAGGGAGGGAAGACCCAGTACTTC. Translated: CASSLRQGGKTQYF.

This clone was observed a single time. The V call is TRBV2, the J call TRBJ2-3, with 8 bases lining up with TRBD2. The CDR3 spans 17 residues. V lost 5 bases and J lost 6; bases outside the gene matches: 16. Germline-derived CDR1 and CDR2 are SNHLY and FYNNEI. CDR3 nucleotides: TGTGCCAGCAGTTCGCCCGCCAGACTAGCGACCGGGGATACGCAGTATTTT. Its protein product is CASSSPARLATGDTQYF.

The sample holds a few counts of this clone. The DNA for the CDR3 is TGTGCCAGCAGGCCGGGACAGTATAATTCACCCCTCCACTTT. This gives the protein CASRPGQYNSPLHF. The rearrangement links TRBV5-6 to TRBJ1-6; TRBD1 agrees at 7 bases. V lost 5 bases and J lost 4; bases outside the gene matches: 3. The germline V gene has CDR1 SGHDT and CDR2 YYEEEE. The CDR3 extends over 14 amino acids.

Only a few counts were recorded for this clone. V and J are TRBV6-6 and TRBJ1-6; D is uncertain. V dropped 2 bases and J dropped 8 bases, with 13 bases sitting between them. Germline V lookup: CDR1 MNHNY, CDR2 SVGAGI (reference sequence). This CDR3 is 15 amino acids long. The CDR3 here is CASSYIVPPYSPLHF. In DNA form, the CDR3 reads TGTGCCAGCAGTTACATTGTACCCCCTTATTCACCCCTCCACTTT.

This clone was seen only a few times. The chain carries TRBV20-1 and TRBJ1-2; D unclear. CDR3 length: 11 amino acids. The V end was cut by 3 bases, the J end by 6 bases, with 8 bases between. CDR1 is DFQATT, CDR2 SNEGSKA, per germline (reference sequence). The CDR3 DNA is TGCAGTGCTAGGCCGACAAATGGCTACACCTTC. It is translated as CSARPTNGYTF.

The chain links TRBV30 to TRBJ1-1; TRBD1 is a possible D gene (5 bases). CDR3 length: 14 amino acids. V lost 0 bases and J lost 10, with 18 bases in between. CDR1 and CDR2 from the germline V gene are GTSNPN and SVGIG (reference sequence). The CDR3 sequence is CAWSVFLGGNGAFF. In DNA, the CDR3 is TGTGCCTGGAGTGTATTTCTGGGGGGGAACGGAGCTTTCTTT.

The table lists this clone with a few counts. This rearrangement joins TRBV4-1 to TRBJ2-2; D may be TRBD1 or TRBD2 (5 bases each). Germline V gene lookup returns CDR1 MGHRA and CDR2 YSYEKL. Trimming pared 4 bases from V and 0 bases from J, leaving 9 bases between. The CDR3 sequence is 15 residues long. This CDR3 is CASSRGLSNTGELFF. CDR3 DNA: TGCGCCAGCAGCCGGGGGTTATCGAACACCGGGGAGCTGTTTTTT.

The chain carries TRBV4-1 and TRBJ1-5; the match to TRBD1 covers 7 bases. Per germline, CDR1 MGHRA and CDR2 YSYEKL. Trimming took 4 bases from V and 4 from J; bases not matched to a gene: 4. The CDR3 has 14 residues. In nucleotides, the CDR3 is TGCGCCAGCAGCCCAACAGGGGTAAATCAGCCCCAGCATTTT. Translated: CASSPTGVNQPQHF.

The gene calls are TRBV11-3 and TRBJ2-7; the D gene is possibly TRBD1 (6 bases). Germline V gene data show CDR1 as SGHNT and CDR2 as YENEEA. This CDR3 region has 15 residues. V was clipped by 5 bases and J by 3 bases, with 17 bases between them. CDR3 coding DNA: TGTGCCAGCAGCGTTGGCGGCAGGGGATACTACGAGCAGTACTTC. It is translated as CASSVGGRGYYEQYF.

The rearrangement joins TRBV7-6 to TRBJ1-3; 7 nucleotides line up with TRBD1. The CDR3 is 16 residues long. Trimming at V came to 3 bases and at J to 7 bases, leaving 12 bases not matched to a gene. Germline V lookup: CDR1 SGHVS, CDR2 FNYEAQ. The CDR3 DNA reads as TGTGCCAGCAGCTTGCTCACAGGGGCGGCCCAGAACACCATATATTTT. The encoded protein is CASSLLTGAAQNTIYF. The whole variable domain, filled in from reference TRBV7-6 and TRBJ1-3, reads GAGVSQSPRYKVTKRGQDVALRCDPISGHVSLYWYRQALGQGPEFLTYFNYEAQQDKSGLPNDRFSAERPEGSISTLTIQRTEQRDSAMYRCASSLLTGAAQNTIYFGEGSWLTVV.

J is TRBJ1-2 and V is TRBV6-5, with a tentative D call TRBD1 (6 bases). The CDR3 contains 13 residues. Germline lookup yields CDR1 MNHEY and CDR2 SVGAGI. With 8 bases removed from V and 6 bases from J, the gap between germline ends came to 16 bases. The CDR3: CASLKQGENGYTF. The CDR3 DNA reads as TGTGCCAGCCTAAAACAGGGTGAAAATGGCTACACCTTC.

The chain uses TRBV10-1 and TRBJ2-6; no clear D. This CDR3 has 19 residues. V was pared by 4 bases and J by 5 bases, with 24 bases between. Germline CDR1 and CDR2: WNHNN and SYGVQD (reference sequence). CDR3 region: CASSGLSRSAQSRANVLTF. The CDR3 region has the DNA TGCGCCAGCAGTGGGCTCTCAAGATCCGCACAAAGTCGGGCCAACGTCCTGACTTTC.